This T cell receptor (beta chain) was found in a study of CD8+ T cells in alopecia areata (dated 2018 in TCRdb). About the investigation overall: The treated patients, all with moderate-to-severe alopecia areata, were enrolled in an open-label pilot trial of oral tofacitinib given at 5 to 10 mg twice daily. Tofacitinib was administered for 6 to 18 months, and 6 months of follow-up off drug were then conducted to assess delayed response and recurrence. The SALT score, which quantifies the percentage of affected scalp surface area, was used to measure disease severity in treated patients. In both human patients and the C3H/HeJ mouse model, the study applied high-throughput TCRbeta sequencing to look at T cell clonal expansion in alopecia areata. On the human side, TCRbeta sequencing was run on scalp tissue and on sorted CD4+ and CD8+ peripheral blood T cells from healthy controls and from alopecia areata patients with either patchy or totalis/universalis disease. Patients on tofacitinib were biopsied at baseline and after 4 and 24 weeks of treatment, and several of the patients also had a later scalp biopsy. Clonality in the scalp was compared among normal scalp (n=4), patchy alopecia areata scalp (n=8), and alopecia totalis/universalis scalp (n=8). The RNA source kit depended on sample type: the PAXgene miRNA kit for fixed scalp, the miRNeasy kit for PBMCs, and the RNeasy kit for mouse skin. Amplification of TCRbeta CDR3 regions was done by immunoSEQ multiplex PCR using 35 Vbeta forward primers and 13 Jbeta reverse primers. Broader findings and caveats from the paper: Many expanded lesional clones were found to persist in scalp and blood during tofacitinib treatment, and relapse after treatment cessation may be partly explained by this persistence. The treated cohort was small, with a single nonresponder, so links between baseline CD8+ expansion and response need larger studies. Scalp TCR repertoire analysis is complicated because resident alphabeta T cells in normal human skin are also sequenced, whereas mouse skin is dominated by gammadelta T cells. Shared TCR sequences between patients were less evident than in mice, which may be partly attributable to HLA diversity in the patient population. Tofacitinib significantly decreased scalp clonality and the number of expanded CD8+ clones among the top 100 scalp clones. Compared with normal scalp, lesional scalp, particularly in alopecia totalis/universalis, had higher clonality and more expanded CD8+ clones, which suggests antigenic drive.

Library preparation was by the immunoSEQ multiplex PCR assay. RNA was extracted from all samples and reverse transcribed into cDNA as template for TCR sequencing. SuperScript III was used to make first-strand cDNA, primed with a 2:1 mix of oligo-dT and random hexamers. A synthetic immune receptor repertoire was used to assess amplification bias, and residual bias was removed computationally. Per the original workflow: Raw reads were preprocessed to remove errors, and CDR3 was defined by IMGT conventions from the conserved cysteine to phenylalanine. Clonality was computed by normalizing Shannon entropy by log2 of the number of productive unique TCRs and subtracting the result from 1. CD4 or CD8 identity of scalp clones was inferred by cross-referencing scalp TCRbeta sequences with sorted blood CD4 and CD8 repertoires. TCRdb took over this immuneACCESS table, retaining in-frame rearrangements with V and J assigned. Such tables are incomplete; in checked studies, under half of the missing clones stem from an unresolved V gene, and the remainder is unexplained. That table is the source of V, J and clone size, and D and trimming were worked out from the DNA. This sample lists around 200,000 clones; 64% were detected once. Around 4.2% of the sample is held by the ten biggest clonotypes.

The germline V gene (reference sequence) specifies LNHDA as CDR1 and SQIVND as CDR2. Reading from cysteine to phenylalanine, the CDR3 counts 15 amino acids. Just the 45-base CDR3 DNA is kept, in frame starting at base 1. The junction shows trimming of 7 bases on V and 4 bases on J, plus 18 bases between the germline ends. The time point label on this specimen signifies: four to five weeks on oral tofacitinib. Explained via the paper, the treatment or condition label denotes: oral pan-JAK inhibitor, 5-10 mg twice daily. Peripheral blood and lesional scalp punch biopsies were obtained from patients with alopecia areata. PBMCs were isolated by density centrifugation and stained for CD3, CD4 and CD8, after which CD4+ and CD8+ T cells were sorted on a FACSAria. Concerning this clone itself: Its antigen remains undetermined. Qualities for individual bases were not recorded, and no much larger clone is one base off.

The sequences come from CD4+ T cells sorted from blood, collected at week 4, from a patient treated with tofacitinib. The chain is encoded by TRBV19 joined to TRBJ2-3, with the D segment identity uncertain. This receptor was taken from a human donor with alopecia areata. The DNA reads as follows: TGTGCCAGTAAGATCTCGGACCTACTCGCAGATACGCAGTATTTT. Translated, it reads CASKISDLLADTQYF.